This is a list of T cell receptor beta chains from one sample in a study of beta chain features in type 1 diabetes. TCRdb's table, derived via immunoSEQ multiplex PCR, lists solely in-frame clones and lacks some. The sample carries about 320,000 clones, 12% to 15% recorded once. Input material: central memory CD4+ T cells from blood. These receptors came from a man aged 25 to 40 in good health. Both conserved end residues are part of each CDR3. The order of the fields is clone size, J gene, D gene, CDR3 length, V gene, CDR3 DNA, CDR3 protein. D genes are given only for firm matches. The size of a clone is reported for some rows only, either as once, few or many, or as a class for expanded clones.

clone size: NA; J gene: TRBJ2-1; D gene: TRBD1; CDR3 length: 13; V gene: TRBV11-1; CDR3 DNA: TGTGCCAGCATCCCAAGGGGGCGGGATGAGCAGTTCTTC; CDR3 protein: CASIPRGRDEQFF
clone size: few; J gene: TRBJ2-1; D gene: NA; CDR3 length: 12; V gene: TRBV7-6; CDR3 DNA: TGTGCCAGCAGCTTAGCTGACAATGAGCAGTTCTTC; CDR3 protein: CASSLADNEQFF
clone size: many; J gene: TRBJ1-3; D gene: NA; CDR3 length: 13; V gene: TRBV5-4; CDR3 DNA: TGTGCCAGCAGCTTCCAGGCTGGAAACACCATATATTTT; CDR3 protein: CASSFQAGNTIYF
clone size: NA; J gene: TRBJ1-5; D gene: NA; CDR3 length: 14; V gene: TRBV13; CDR3 DNA: TGTGCCAGCAGCTCACGGTCGAGGCTTGAGCCCCAGCATTTT; CDR3 protein: CASSSRSRLEPQHF
clone size: few; J gene: TRBJ2-1; D gene: NA; CDR3 length: 14; V gene: TRBV7-9; CDR3 DNA: TGTGCCAGCAGCGGAACAGGCTTAGGCAATGAGCAGTTCTTC; CDR3 protein: CASSGTGLGNEQFF
clone size: NA; J gene: TRBJ1-5; D gene: NA; CDR3 length: 13; V gene: TRBV6-6; CDR3 DNA: TGTGCCAGCAGTAGGGGTTATGATCAGCCCCAGCATTTT; CDR3 protein: CASSRGYDQPQHF
clone size: many; J gene: TRBJ2-1; D gene: TRBD2; CDR3 length: 16; V gene: TRBV5-4; CDR3 DNA: TGTGCCAGCAGCGCGGGGGGCTGGAGCTCCTACAATGAGCAGTTCTTC; CDR3 protein: CASSAGGWSSYNEQFF
clone size: NA; J gene: TRBJ2-6; D gene: NA; CDR3 length: 21; V gene: TRBV2; CDR3 DNA: TGTGCCAGCAGTGATATTTATGGGGGAAAGGGTAATCGTCCTGGGGCCAACGTCCTGACTTTC; CDR3 protein: CASSDIYGGKGNRPGANVLTF
clone size: few; J gene: TRBJ2-6; D gene: NA; CDR3 length: 18; V gene: TRBV18; CDR3 DNA: TGTGCCAGCTCACCGCGGACTGCCGGAAGCTCTGGGGCCAACGTCCTGACTTTC; CDR3 protein: CASSPRTAGSSGANVLTF
clone size: NA; J gene: TRBJ2-5; D gene: TRBD1; CDR3 length: 15; V gene: TRBV5-8; CDR3 DNA: TGTGCCAGCAGCTTTGGGACAGCACTCCAAGAGACCCAGTACTTC; CDR3 protein: CASSFGTALQETQYF
clone size: few; J gene: TRBJ2-1; D gene: TRBD2; CDR3 length: 16; V gene: TRBV7-9; CDR3 DNA: TGCGCCAGCAGCCCGACGGGACTAGCGGGAGGTGAAGAGCAGTTCTTC; CDR3 protein: CASSPTGLAGGEEQFF
clone size: few; J gene: TRBJ1-1; D gene: NA; CDR3 length: 15; V gene: TRBV27; CDR3 DNA: TGTGCCAGCAGTTTATCGTGGGCTCCTGAGACTGAAGCTTTCTTT; CDR3 protein: CASSLSWAPETEAFF
clone size: few; J gene: TRBJ2-3; D gene: NA; CDR3 length: 14; V gene: TRBV11-3; CDR3 DNA: TGTGCCAGCAGCCATCGGACAGTCACAGATACGCAGTATTTT; CDR3 protein: CASSHRTVTDTQYF
clone size: few; J gene: TRBJ2-3; D gene: NA; CDR3 length: 16; V gene: TRBV2; CDR3 DNA: TGTGCCAGCAGGCCCTGGGGGCTATCTAGCACAGATACGCAGTATTTT; CDR3 protein: CASRPWGLSSTDTQYF
clone size: NA; J gene: TRBJ2-1; D gene: TRBD2; CDR3 length: 13; V gene: TRBV29-1; CDR3 DNA: TGCAGCGGCATACTAGCGGGGTACAATGAGCAGTTCTTC; CDR3 protein: CSGILAGYNEQFF
clone size: NA; J gene: TRBJ2-4; D gene: NA; CDR3 length: 12; V gene: TRBV5-1; CDR3 DNA: TGCGCCAGCAAATCCTCAAAAAACATTCAGTACTTC; CDR3 protein: CASKSSKNIQYF
clone size: NA; J gene: TRBJ1-1; D gene: NA; CDR3 length: 15; V gene: TRBV4-2; CDR3 DNA: TGTGCCAGCAGCCAAGAAGGAGCAGGAGGGACTGAAGCTTTCTTT; CDR3 protein: CASSQEGAGGTEAFF
clone size: few; J gene: TRBJ1-5; D gene: NA; CDR3 length: 14; V gene: TRBV27; CDR3 DNA: TGTGCCAGCACCAGATTGAATAGCAATCAGCCCCAGCATTTT; CDR3 protein: CASTRLNSNQPQHF
clone size: few; J gene: TRBJ1-3; D gene: NA; CDR3 length: 14; V gene: TRBV7-2; CDR3 DNA: TGTGCCAGCAGCTTAGAGGGGGTTGGAAACACCATATATTTT; CDR3 protein: CASSLEGVGNTIYF
clone size: NA; J gene: TRBJ2-1; D gene: TRBD2; CDR3 length: 16; V gene: TRBV7-9; CDR3 DNA: TGTGCCAGCAGCTTTCCGGGACTAGCGGGACCCAATGAGCAGTTCTTC; CDR3 protein: CASSFPGLAGPNEQFF
clone size: NA; J gene: TRBJ2-1; D gene: NA; CDR3 length: 17; V gene: TRBV27; CDR3 DNA: TGTGCCAGCAGTCCCCTGGCGGCTCCGAGCTCCTACAATGAGCAGTTCTTC; CDR3 protein: CASSPLAAPSSYNEQFF
clone size: NA; J gene: TRBJ1-1; D gene: NA; CDR3 length: 14; V gene: TRBV7-9; CDR3 DNA: TGTGCCAGCAGCTTATCCCCCTCGAACACTGAAGCTTTCTTT; CDR3 protein: CASSLSPSNTEAFF
clone size: many; J gene: TRBJ2-1; D gene: NA; CDR3 length: 13; V gene: TRBV14; CDR3 DNA: TGTGCCAGCAGCCAAGAGTGGGGTGGTCAGCAGTTCTTC; CDR3 protein: CASSQEWGGQQFF
clone size: NA; J gene: TRBJ1-4; D gene: TRBD1; CDR3 length: 13; V gene: TRBV19; CDR3 DNA: TGTGCCAGTAGGGGGACAGGAGTCGCAAAACTGTTTTTT; CDR3 protein: CASRGTGVAKLFF
clone size: few; J gene: TRBJ2-6; D gene: NA; CDR3 length: 13; V gene: TRBV9; CDR3 DNA: TGTGCCAGCAGTGACTATGTTTCCAACGTCCTGACTTTC; CDR3 protein: CASSDYVSNVLTF
clone size: few; J gene: TRBJ1-1; D gene: NA; CDR3 length: 11; V gene: TRBV20-1; CDR3 DNA: TGCAGTGCTAGGGGTGACACTGAAGCTTTCTTT; CDR3 protein: CSARGDTEAFF
clone size: NA; J gene: TRBJ2-4; D gene: NA; CDR3 length: 15; V gene: TRBV19; CDR3 DNA: TGTGCCAGTAGTCGAGGACCTCAAGCCAAAAACATTCAGTACTTC; CDR3 protein: CASSRGPQAKNIQYF
clone size: few; J gene: TRBJ2-3; D gene: NA; CDR3 length: 14; V gene: TRBV6-5; CDR3 DNA: TGTGCCAGCAGGAAGGGCAAACCGGGAGATACGCAGTATTTT; CDR3 protein: CASRKGKPGDTQYF
clone size: NA; J gene: TRBJ2-5; D gene: NA; CDR3 length: 14; V gene: TRBV5-1; CDR3 DNA: TGCGCCAGCCGAGAACAGACCATCGGGGAGACCCAGTACTTC; CDR3 protein: CASREQTIGETQYF
clone size: few; J gene: TRBJ2-5; D gene: NA; CDR3 length: 14; V gene: TRBV29-1; CDR3 DNA: TGCAGCGTTGATTTATCGGGTCAGGGCGAGACCCAGTACTTC; CDR3 protein: CSVDLSGQGETQYF
clone size: NA; J gene: TRBJ1-2; D gene: NA; CDR3 length: 12; V gene: TRBV28; CDR3 DNA: TGTGCCAGCAGTTTATGGGAGAGGGGCTACACCTTC; CDR3 protein: CASSLWERGYTF
clone size: few; J gene: TRBJ1-4; D gene: NA; CDR3 length: 15; V gene: TRBV6-5; CDR3 DNA: TGTGCCAGCAGTAAACTGACAGCAACTAATGAAAAACTGTTTTTT; CDR3 protein: CASSKLTATNEKLFF
clone size: NA; J gene: TRBJ1-4; D gene: NA; CDR3 length: 15; V gene: TRBV27; CDR3 DNA: TGTGCCAGCAGTTTCGGGGGGGGAACTAATGAAAAACTGTTTTTT; CDR3 protein: CASSFGGGTNEKLFF
clone size: NA; J gene: TRBJ2-5; D gene: NA; CDR3 length: 14; V gene: TRBV9; CDR3 DNA: TGTGCCAGCAGCGTAGGTGGGATAGCAGAGACCCAGTACTTC; CDR3 protein: CASSVGGIAETQYF
clone size: few; J gene: TRBJ1-1; D gene: NA; CDR3 length: 15; V gene: TRBV6-6; CDR3 DNA: TGTGCCAGCATTAGTCCTGGCTGGGGAGGCACTGAAGCTTTCTTT; CDR3 protein: CASISPGWGGTEAFF
clone size: NA; J gene: TRBJ2-1; D gene: NA; CDR3 length: 14; V gene: TRBV7-2; CDR3 DNA: TGTGCCAGCAGCTTAGTCCCGACTGGGGATGAGCAGTTCTTC; CDR3 protein: CASSLVPTGDEQFF